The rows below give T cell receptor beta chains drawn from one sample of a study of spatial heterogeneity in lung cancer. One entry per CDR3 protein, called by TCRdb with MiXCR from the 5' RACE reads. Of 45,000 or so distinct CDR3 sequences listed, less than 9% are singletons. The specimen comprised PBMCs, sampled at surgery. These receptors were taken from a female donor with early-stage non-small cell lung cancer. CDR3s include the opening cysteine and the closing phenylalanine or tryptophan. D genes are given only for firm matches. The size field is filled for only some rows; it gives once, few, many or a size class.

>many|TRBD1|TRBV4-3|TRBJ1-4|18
TGCGCCAGCAGCCAGTCAGGGGGGAGTGGTGCAACTAATGAAAAACTGTTTTTT
CASSQSGGSGATNEKLFF
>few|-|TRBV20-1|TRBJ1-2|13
TGCAGTGCTAGAGAGGACAGCAACTATGGCTACACCTTC
CSAREDSNYGYTF
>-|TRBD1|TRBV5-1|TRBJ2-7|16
TGCGCCAGCAGCTCATCCCCGGGACAGGGGGCTAACGAGCAGTACTTC
CASSSSPGQGANEQYF
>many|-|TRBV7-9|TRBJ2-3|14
TGTGCCAGCAGCCTGCCCCAGGAAGCGGATACGCAGTATTTT
CASSLPQEADTQYF
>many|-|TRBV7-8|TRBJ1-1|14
TGTGCCAGCAGCGCGCAGGGGTTAGGCACTGAAGCTTTCTTT
CASSAQGLGTEAFF
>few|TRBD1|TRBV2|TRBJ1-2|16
TGTGCCAGCAGTGTCCTTGGACAGGGAACTGGTAGGGGCTACACCTTC
CASSVLGQGTGRGYTF
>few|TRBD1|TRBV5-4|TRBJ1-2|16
TGTGCCAGCAGCTTGGGGGAATTAACAGGGGGCAGTGGCTACACCTTC
CASSLGELTGGSGYTF
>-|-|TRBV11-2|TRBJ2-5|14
TGTGCCAGCAGCTTGCGCGGGACGTCAGAGACCCAGTACTTC
CASSLRGTSETQYF
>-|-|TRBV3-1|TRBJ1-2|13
TGTGCCAGCAGCCAAGTGCGGGACGATGGCTACACCTTC
CASSQVRDDGYTF
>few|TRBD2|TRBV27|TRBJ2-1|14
TGTGCCAGCAGTCGCGGGGGGGCGTACAATGAGCAGTTCTTC
CASSRGGAYNEQFF
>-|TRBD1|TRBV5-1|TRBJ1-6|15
TGCGCCAGCAGGCCAGAAACAGGGGGTAATTCACCCCTCCACTTT
CASRPETGGNSPLHF
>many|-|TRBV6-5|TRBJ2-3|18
TGTGCCAGCAGTTACTTGGGACCCAGAGACGCTAGCACAGATACGCAGTATTTT
CASSYLGPRDASTDTQYF